This entry concerns a single T cell receptor (beta chain). Antigen unknown. This specimen comes from a study of T cells in localized non-small cell lung cancer. General observations from the study: Detection in adjacent lung was observed for a median around 59 of the top 100 tumor clones. The study found T cell clonality highest in uninvolved adjacent lung, above tumor. Sequencing was limited to one tumor region, leaving the possibility of heterogeneity open. Longer overall survival was associated with a higher density of T cells in the blood.

This table comes from immunoSEQ multiplex PCR, and its TCRdb copy is limited to in-frame clones, with some not included. The sample yields over a thousand clones, less than 30% seen once. Sequencing was performed on lung tumor tissue, taken before any cancer treatment. The source is a woman aged 35-75 years with stage I lung adenocarcinoma.

The CDR3 DNA sequence: TGTGCCAGCAGCCAAGGATTGGTCCGGCGGGAGACCCAGTACTTC. It yields the protein CASSQGLVRRETQYF. The chain links TRBV14 to TRBJ2-5; D gene uncertain. The CDR3 is 15 amino acids. Trimming shortened V by 1 base and J by 5 bases, and 14 bases separated the two germline ends. The germline V gene has CDR1 SGHDN and CDR2 FVKESK.